The TCR beta chain under discussion was sequenced for a study of blood T cell repertoires in COVID-19. On the study more broadly: Samples taken during acute and convalescent COVID-19 were collected in the United States, Italy and Spain.

Per the original methods: It was from reference gene primer amplification that nucleated cell counts were estimated. TCRdb keeps only in-frame clones here, not all; method: immunoSEQ multiplex PCR. That table supplies the V and J calls and clone size; D and trimming were determined from the DNA. The table lists some 200,000 clones, 60% to 85% of them singletons. J was trimmed by 1 base and V by 1 base; bases with no gene match: 9. There are 19 residues in the CDR3. In germline, CDR1 is KGHSH, CDR2 LQKENI. This receptor was obtained from a woman aged 70 to 79 with acute or convalescent COVID-19. The sample consisted of peripheral blood. The gene calls are TRBV18 and TRBJ2-1; the match to TRBD2 covers 11 bases. CDR3 nucleotides: TGTGCCAGCTCACCACGGTCGGCTAGCGGGGGGATATCCTACAATGAGCAGTTCTTC. It codes for CASSPRSASGGISYNEQFF.